The rows below give T cell receptor beta chains drawn from one sample of a study of T cell responses to AZD1222 COVID-19 vaccine. Generated by immunoSEQ multiplex PCR, the TCRdb table keeps only in-frame clones and is missing some. In the table there are approximately 150,000 clones, roughly 84% of which are singletons. The sample consisted of peripheral blood, taken 28 days after the second AZD1222 dose. The receptors were sampled from an adult who received the AZD1222 COVID-19 vaccine. The CDR3 runs from the conserved cysteine through the conserved F or W. The D gene is left open where the match is weak. Rows give clone size only sometimes, using once, few, many, or a class for an expanded clone.

abundance | d_gene | j_gene | v_gene | CDR3aa | CDR3nt
. | . | TRBJ2-7 | TRBV28 | CASSLSAIKQYF | TGTGCCAGCAGTTTGTCGGCAATTAAGCAGTACTTC
. | TRBD1 | TRBJ1-3 | TRBV18 | CASSPTGAGNTIYF | TGTGCCAGCTCACCCACAGGGGCTGGAAACACCATATATTTT
. | TRBD1 | TRBJ2-2 | TRBV27 | CASSFGTGGTGELFF | TGTGCCAGCAGTTTTGGGACAGGGGGCACCGGGGAGCTGTTTTTT
. | TRBD2 | TRBJ2-3 | TRBV7-2 | CASSLLAGGTDTQYF | TGTGCCAGCAGCTTATTAGCGGGAGGTACAGATACGCAGTATTTT
few | . | TRBJ2-7 | TRBV6-2/TRBV6-3 | CASSYEWGQLTYEQYF | TGTGCCAGCAGTTACGAATGGGGGCAGTTGACCTACGAGCAGTACTTC
once | . | TRBJ2-1 | TRBV11-2 | CASSQTGYNEQFF | TGTGCCAGCAGCCAGACGGGGTACAATGAGCAGTTCTTC
. | . | TRBJ1-1 | TRBV19 | CASVLGTYTEAFF | TGTGCCAGCGTTCTTGGGACTTACACTGAAGCTTTCTTT
few | . | TRBJ1-4 | TRBV7-9 | CASSPRETNEKLFF | TGTGCCAGCAGTCCGAGGGAAACTAATGAAAAACTGTTTTTT
once | . | TRBJ1-2 | TRBV9 | CASSVPREPTGHYGYTF | TGTGCCAGCAGCGTCCCCCGGGAGCCCACCGGGCACTATGGCTACACCTTC
. | . | TRBJ2-7 | TRBV19 | CASSIRDVSYEQYF | TGTGCCAGTAGTATACGGGACGTATCCTACGAGCAGTACTTC
. | . | TRBJ1-2 | TRBV9 | CASSATISGDLYGYTF | TGTGCCAGCAGCGCAACCATTTCGGGGGACCTTTATGGCTACACCTTC
. | TRBD2 | TRBJ2-7 | TRBV30 | CAWTLGGGEQYF | TGTGCCTGGACCCTCGGGGGGGGCGAGCAGTACTTC
. | . | TRBJ2-7 | TRBV18 | CASSPGLTGMMYEQYF | TGTGCCAGCTCACCTGGGTTGACAGGAATGATGTACGAGCAGTACTTC
. | TRBD2 | TRBJ2-2 | TRBV9 | CASSVGILAGGPHTGELFF | TGTGCCAGCAGCGTAGGGATTCTAGCGGGGGGGCCCCACACCGGGGAGCTGTTTTTT
. | TRBD1 | TRBJ1-1 | TRBV30 | CAWSVGRGRGNTEAFF | TGTGCCTGGAGTGTCGGCAGGGGGCGGGGGAACACTGAAGCTTTCTTT
few | . | TRBJ1-6 | TRBV4-2 | CASSQDWLVLNYNSPLHF | TGTGCCAGCAGCCAAGATTGGCTAGTTTTAAACTATAATTCACCCCTCCACTTT
. | . | TRBJ1-2 | TRBV6-2/TRBV6-3 | CASSYWTDEDGYTF | TGTGCCAGCAGTTACTGGACAGATGAGGATGGCTACACCTTC
once | . | TRBJ1-4 | TRBV30 | CAWSRLATNEKLFF | TGTGCCTGGAGTAGGCTTGCAACTAATGAAAAACTGTTTTTT
. | . | TRBJ1-4 | TRBV10-1 | CASGKGQEKLFF | TGCGCCAGCGGGAAGGGCCAAGAAAAACTGTTTTTT
. | TRBD1 | TRBJ1-6 | TRBV6-5 | CASGQGNSPLHF | TGTGCCAGCGGACAGGGTAATTCACCCCTCCACTTT
. | . | TRBJ2-1 | TRBV4-2 | CASRGDYNEQFF | TGTGCCAGCAGGGGGGACTACAATGAGCAGTTCTTC
. | . | TRBJ2-7 | TRBV18 | CASSPGTEWAYEQYF | TGTGCCAGCTCACCGGGGACGGAATGGGCCTACGAGCAGTACTTC
. | . | TRBJ1-5 | TRBV18 | CASSLSDQPQHF | TGTGCCAGCTCACTCAGTGATCAGCCCCAGCATTTT
. | . | TRBJ1-1 | TRBV19 | CASSLGTLPVVPEAFF | TGTGCCAGTTCTCTTGGGACTCTCCCCGTGGTCCCTGAAGCTTTCTTT
. | . | TRBJ2-3 | TRBV19 | CASSISRQRANTQYF | TGTGCCAGTAGTATCAGCAGGCAAAGGGCAAATACGCAGTATTTT
. | . | TRBJ2-1 | TRBV6-5 | CASSGGYNEQFF | TGTGCCAGCAGCGGGGGTTACAATGAGCAGTTCTTC
. | . | TRBJ2-1 | TRBV10-3 | CAISGEGGEQFF | TGTGCCATCAGTGGAGAGGGGGGTGAGCAGTTCTTC
. | . | TRBJ2-1 | TRBV12-3/TRBV12-4 | CASSLNRWNEQFF | TGTGCCAGCAGTTTAAACCGATGGAATGAGCAGTTCTTC
. | . | TRBJ1-4 | TRBV6-4 | CASMERDLEGEKLFF | TGTGCCAGCATGGAACGCGATTTAGAGGGTGAAAAACTGTTTTTT
. | . | TRBJ1-1 | TRBV15 | CATSSDREYTEAFF | TGTGCCACCAGCAGCGATAGGGAATACACTGAAGCTTTCTTT
. | . | TRBJ2-7 | TRBV2 | CASSEEGYEQYF | TGTGCCAGCAGTGAAGAGGGATACGAGCAGTACTTC
once | TRBD1 | TRBJ1-2 | TRBV18 | CASSPLLPGTALNYGYTF | TGTGCCAGCTCACCACTCCTACCGGGGACAGCCCTAAACTATGGCTACACCTTC
. | TRBD2 | TRBJ2-2 | TRBV5-1 | CASSLRSATSAAGGELFF | TGCGCCAGCAGCTTGCGATCCGCTACTAGCGCAGCGGGGGGGGAGCTGTTTTTT
. | . | TRBJ1-1 | TRBV21-1 | CASEGAGNTEAFF | TGTGCCAGTGAGGGGGCTGGGAACACTGAAGCTTTCTTT
few | . | TRBJ1-2 | TRBV3-1/TRBV3-2 | CASSQLGQGGVYGYTF | TGTGCCAGCAGCCAATTGGGTCAGGGAGGCGTCTATGGCTACACCTTC
. | TRBD1 | TRBJ1-2 | TRBV4-1 | CASSSPSRQGAFPDYGYTF | TGCGCCAGCAGCTCCCCCTCTAGGCAGGGGGCTTTCCCTGACTATGGCTACACCTTC
. | . | TRBJ2-1 | TRBV2 | CASRGEGNEQFF | TGTGCCAGCCGAGGAGAGGGCAATGAGCAGTTCTTC
. | . | TRBJ2-5 | TRBV7-9 | CASTPRAQETQYF | TGTGCCAGCACCCCGAGGGCGCAAGAGACCCAGTACTTC
. | . | TRBJ1-3 | TRBV3-1/TRBV3-2 | CASSQGSRAGNTIYF | TGTGCCAGCAGCCAAGGGAGCAGGGCTGGAAACACCATATATTTT
few | TRBD1 | TRBJ1-4 | TRBV10-2 | CASSDPGAGGSAEKLFF | TGCGCCAGCAGTGATCCAGGGGCAGGGGGTTCCGCTGAAAAACTGTTTTTT
. | . | TRBJ1-1 | TRBV3-1/TRBV3-2 | CASSQRGSGEAFF | TGTGCCAGCAGCCAAAGGGGGTCCGGTGAAGCTTTCTTT
. | TRBD2 | TRBJ2-5 | TRBV5-4 | CASSLSPSGQETQYF | TGTGCCAGCAGCTTGAGTCCTAGCGGGCAAGAGACCCAGTACTTC
few | . | TRBJ2-5 | TRBV3-1/TRBV3-2 | CASSRPGNSETQYF | TGTGCCAGCAGCCGACCAGGGAACTCAGAGACCCAGTACTTC
. | TRBD2 | TRBJ2-5 | TRBV7-9 | CASTILAAEETQYF | TGTGCCAGCACCATACTAGCGGCTGAAGAGACCCAGTACTTC
. | . | TRBJ1-6 | TRBV18 | CASSPGLPWEDSPLHF | TGTGCCAGCTCACCCGGGTTACCATGGGAGGATTCACCCCTCCACTTT
. | TRBD1 | TRBJ1-5 | TRBV4-1 | CASSQSGTGGYSNQPQHF | TGCGCCAGCAGCCAATCCGGGACAGGGGGCTATAGCAATCAGCCCCAGCATTTT
. | . | TRBJ1-6 | TRBV18 | CASSPDRRMSPLHF | TGTGCCAGCTCACCGGACAGACGGATGTCACCCCTCCACTTT
once | TRBD1 | TRBJ1-3 | TRBV18 | CASSPYWGGQGSSGNTIYF | TGTGCCAGCTCACCGTATTGGGGAGGACAGGGGAGCTCTGGAAACACCATATATTTT
few | . | TRBJ1-5 | TRBV10-1 | CASSENSNQPQHF | TGCGCCAGCAGTGAGAATAGCAATCAGCCCCAGCATTTT
once | . | TRBJ2-5 | TRBV24-1 | CATSPEGETQYF | TGTGCCACCAGCCCTGAGGGGGAGACCCAGTACTTC
. | TRBD1 | TRBJ1-4 | TRBV5-1 | CASSLTGGLTIEKLFF | TGCGCCAGCAGCCTAACAGGGGGTCTTACGATCGAAAAACTGTTTTTT
. | . | TRBJ1-4 | TRBV18 | CASSPAGRDEKLFF | TGTGCCAGCTCCCCAGCAGGGAGGGATGAAAAACTGTTTTTT